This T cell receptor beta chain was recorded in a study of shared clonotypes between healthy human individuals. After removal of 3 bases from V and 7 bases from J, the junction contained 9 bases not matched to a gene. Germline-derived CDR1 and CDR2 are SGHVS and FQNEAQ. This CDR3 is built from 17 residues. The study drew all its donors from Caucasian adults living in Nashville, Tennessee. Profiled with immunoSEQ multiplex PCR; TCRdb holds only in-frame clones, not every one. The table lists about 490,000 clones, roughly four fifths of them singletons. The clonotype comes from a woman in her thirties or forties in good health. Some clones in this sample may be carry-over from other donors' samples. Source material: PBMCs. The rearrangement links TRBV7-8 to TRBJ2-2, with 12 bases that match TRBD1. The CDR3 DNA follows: TGTGCCAGCAGCTTGACCGGGACAGGGGGCCTGGGCGGGGAGCTGTTTTTT. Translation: CASSLTGTGGLGGELFF.